Below are 4 T cell receptor beta chains sequenced from a single sample in a study of cytomegalovirus exposure and HLA in healthy donors. The primer mix had 60 Vbeta and 13 Jbeta primers. Profiling relied on immunoSEQ multiplex PCR, and the TCRdb table lists in-frame clones only, not all of them. The table has more than 110,000 clones, roughly 70% seen once. Material: PBMCs. These receptor sequences come from a man younger than 40 in good health and CMV-seronegative.

This chain joins TRBV15 and TRBJ1-5, with TRBD1 identical over 10 bases. CDR1 LNHNV and CDR2 YYDKDF come from the germline V gene (reference sequence). This CDR3 region has 13 residues. Trimming removed 5 bases from V and 5 bases from J; junction bases left unmatched: 0. For the CDR3, the DNA is TGTGCCACCAGCGGGACAGGGGATCAGCCCCAGCATTTT. Its translation: CATSGTGDQPQHF.

This chain links TRBV15 with TRBJ1-5; D remains ambiguous. Germline V CDR1 and CDR2: LNHNV, YYDKDF (reference sequence). Trimming removed 5 bases at V and 0 bases at J, with 11 bases between. This CDR3 region has 15 residues. CDR3 region: CATSPRVDSNQPQHF. The CDR3 nucleotides read TGTGCCACCAGCCCTCGGGTAGATAGCAATCAGCCCCAGCATTTT.

The chain's CDR3 is CASSNSPTFTTSQYGYTF. The CDR3 DNA reads TGTGCCAGCAGCAACAGCCCCACTTTCACCACCTCCCAGTATGGCTACACCTTC. The chain couples TRBV9 to TRBJ1-2; no firm D call. The CDR3 runs 18 residues. Trimming shortened V by 4 bases and J by 5 bases, and 27 bases separated the two germline ends. Germline V lookup: CDR1 SGDLS, CDR2 YYNGEE.

V usage is TRBV19 and J usage is TRBJ2-3; 10 bases are shared with TRBD1. The CDR3 is 15 residues long. Germline V gene lookup returns CDR1 LNHDA and CDR2 SQIVND (reference sequence). After removal of 3 bases from V and 3 bases from J, the junction contained 3 bases not matched to a gene. CDR3 in DNA: TGTGCCAGTAGTATCGGACAGGGGGAAACAGATACGCAGTATTTT. Encoded protein: CASSIGQGETDTQYF.